This T cell receptor (beta chain) originates from a study of T-cell reconstitution after alpha-beta-depleted transplantation in children. Study-level results: A year had passed since transplant, and T-cell counts and diversity by then came mostly from newly produced T cells. About two months after transplant, alpha-beta T cells reportedly came from several hundred expanded graft clones.

There are 16 residues in the CDR3. With 5 bases clipped from V and 2 bases from J, the junction kept 13 bases outside the gene matches. Germline CDR1 is DFQATT and CDR2 is SNEGSKA (reference sequence). Library preparation (for TCRbeta) was performed with unique molecular identifiers. TCRdb reprocessed the PCR reads with MiXCR, giving one entry per CDR3 protein. The repertoire holds about 980,000 distinct CDR3 sequences, with about 26% as singletons. This clonotype was counted between two and nine times. Its antigen is undetermined. The specimen comprised PBMCs, mostly from graft donor cells, sampled 360 days after TCRalphabeta/CD19-depleted stem cell transplant. The receptor comes from a boy under two years old who had a stem cell transplant for SCID, so the T cells may come from the graft donor. The genes are TRBV20-1 and TRBJ2-3; 7 bases line up with TRBD2. The CDR3 sequence is CSAQPLGLELTDTQYF. The CDR3 DNA reads TGCAGTGCTCAACCCCTCGGACTAGAGCTCACAGATACGCAGTATTTT.